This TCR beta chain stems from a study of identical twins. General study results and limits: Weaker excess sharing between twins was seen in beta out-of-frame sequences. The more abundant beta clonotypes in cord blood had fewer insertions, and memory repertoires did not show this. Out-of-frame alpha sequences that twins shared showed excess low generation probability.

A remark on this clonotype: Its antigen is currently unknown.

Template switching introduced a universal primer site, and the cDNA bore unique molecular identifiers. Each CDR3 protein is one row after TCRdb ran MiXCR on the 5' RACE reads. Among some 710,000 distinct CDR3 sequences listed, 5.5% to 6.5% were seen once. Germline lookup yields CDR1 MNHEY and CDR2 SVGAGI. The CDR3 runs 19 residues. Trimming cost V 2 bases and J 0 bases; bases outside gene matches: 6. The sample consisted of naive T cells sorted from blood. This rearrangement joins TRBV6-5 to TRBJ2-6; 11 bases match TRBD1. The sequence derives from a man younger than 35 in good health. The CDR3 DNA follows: TGTGCCAGCAGTTACCCGGACAGGGGGCCAATCTCTGGGGCCAACGTCCTGACTTTC. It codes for CASSYPDRGPISGANVLTF.